This T cell receptor beta chain stems from a study of regulatory T cells in long-lasting Graves disease. With iRepertoire HTBI primers and Arm-PCR of CDR3 regions, TCR beta libraries were built. MiXCR was run by TCRdb on the multiplex PCR reads, yielding one entry per CDR3 protein. Here the sample spans approximately 360,000 distinct CDR3 sequences, roughly 23% being singletons. Overall study results and limits: Accuracy might have suffered from few samples.

CDR3 length equals 16 residues. Germline trimming cut 6 bases from V and 0 bases from J; bases unmatched to any gene: 8. In this sample, this clonotype turned up many times. What it binds is unknown. Regarding time point: persistent/refractory GD, antithyroid drugs over 5 years with positive TRAb. Isolated PBMC RNA provided the starting material for the TCR library. Sample: peripheral blood mononuclear cells (PBMCs), taken when the disease was refractory, from a patient treated with antithyroid drugs. The receptor comes from a woman between 40 and 50 years old with Graves disease. This chain links TRBV12-3 or TRBV12-4 with TRBJ1-2; TRBD1 aligns across 9 bases. In DNA, the CDR3 is TGTGCCAGCAGCCCGGGGACAGGGCCTTCTAACTATGGCTACACCTTC. This sequence encodes CASSPGTGPSNYGYTF.